The rows below give T cell receptor beta chains drawn from one sample of a study of cytomegalovirus exposure and HLA in healthy donors. The assay was immunoSEQ multiplex PCR, and TCRdb's table has in-frame clones only and misses some. This table holds roughly 43,000 clones. The sample taken for sequencing was PBMCs. These receptors were taken from a woman aged 40-49 years in good health and CMV-seronegative. CDR3s include the opening cysteine and the closing phenylalanine or tryptophan. The order of the fields is V gene, J gene, D gene, CDR3 protein, CDR3 DNA. D genes are given only for firm matches.

>TRBV6-1|TRBJ2-7|.
CASAAHSYEQYF
TGTGCCTCGGCGGCCCACTCCTACGAGCAGTACTTC
>TRBV28|TRBJ2-7|.
CASSFRSGVYEQYF
TGTGCCAGCAGTTTTCGGTCAGGGGTCTACGAGCAGTACTTC
>TRBV6-5|TRBJ2-1|TRBD2
CASSSSGTSAGEQFF
TGTGCCAGCAGTTCCTCCGGGACTAGCGCCGGTGAGCAGTTCTTC
>TRBV2|TRBJ1-1|.
CASSEALQGAEAFF
TGTGCCAGCAGTGAAGCGCTTCAGGGCGCTGAAGCTTTCTTT
>TRBV9|TRBJ2-4|TRBD1
CASSRQGLSGNIQYF
TGTGCCAGCAGCAGACAGGGTTTGTCCGGAAACATTCAGTACTTC
>TRBV6-6|TRBJ2-2|TRBD2
CASSYSRESGELFF
TGTGCCAGCAGTTACTCGCGGGAGTCCGGGGAGCTGTTTTTT
>TRBV15|TRBJ2-3|.
CATSRPLMGGAHDTQYF
TGTGCCACCAGCAGACCCCTGATGGGGGGAGCTCACGATACGCAGTATTTT
>TRBV4-2|TRBJ2-1|.
CASSQVDFRPLENEQFF
TGTGCCAGCAGCCAAGTGGACTTCCGTCCCCTCGAGAATGAGCAGTTCTTC
>TRBV27|TRBJ1-1|TRBD1
CASSRQGLGPEAFF
TGTGCCAGCAGCCGACAGGGGCTGGGTCCTGAAGCTTTCTTT
>TRBV7-2|TRBJ1-5|.
CASSLRGGAALGQPQHF
TGTGCCAGCAGCTTAAGGGGGGGCGCGGCTTTGGGTCAGCCCCAGCATTTT
>TRBV18|TRBJ1-1|.
CASSLSRQDTEAFF
TGTGCCAGCTCACTCAGTAGGCAGGACACTGAAGCTTTCTTT
>TRBV5-1|TRBJ2-1|TRBD1
CASSLADRGNNEQFF
TGCGCCAGCAGCTTGGCCGACAGGGGGAACAATGAGCAGTTCTTC
>TRBV7-9|TRBJ1-2|TRBD1
CAPSGPGQGIYGYTF
TGTGCCCCTTCGGGTCCGGGACAGGGGATCTATGGCTACACCTTC
>TRBV27|TRBJ1-2|.
CASSNRPEWYGYTF
TGTGCCAGCAGTAACCGACCGGAGTGGTATGGCTACACCTTC
>TRBV13|TRBJ2-5|.
CASGAVGQETQYF
TGTGCCAGCGGGGCGGTTGGCCAAGAGACCCAGTACTTC
>TRBV7-9|TRBJ2-1|TRBD2
CASSLLGLAFKQFF
TGTGCCAGCAGCTTACTCGGACTAGCGTTTAAGCAGTTCTTC
>TRBV28|TRBJ1-2|TRBD1
CASRTGANGYTF
TGTGCCAGCAGGACAGGGGCTAATGGCTACACCTTC
>TRBV4-1|TRBJ1-5|.
CASSHPSPSNQPQHF
TGCGCCAGCAGCCACCCTAGCCCAAGCAATCAGCCCCAGCATTTT
>TRBV18|TRBJ2-3|TRBD2
CASSSLAGDTDTQYF
TGTGCCAGCTCATCCTTAGCGGGAGACACAGATACGCAGTATTTT
>TRBV19|TRBJ1-5|TRBD1
CASGQGARNQPQHF
TGTGCCAGCGGACAGGGGGCGCGGAATCAGCCCCAGCATTTT
>TRBV10-1|TRBJ2-1|TRBD1
CASREDRDNEQFF
TGCGCCAGCAGGGAGGACAGGGACAATGAGCAGTTCTTC
>TRBV7-6|TRBJ2-7|TRBD1
CASSSWTGGSYEQYF
TGTGCCAGCAGCTCTTGGACAGGGGGCTCCTACGAGCAGTACTTC
>TRBV27|TRBJ2-7|TRBD2
CASSGLAGGPYEQYF
TGTGCCAGCAGTGGACTAGCGGGAGGGCCCTACGAGCAGTACTTC
>TRBV5-6|TRBJ1-5|TRBD1
CASSSSTGGSSNQPQHF
TGTGCCAGCAGCTCATCTACAGGGGGATCCAGCAATCAGCCCCAGCATTTT
>TRBV9|TRBJ2-7|.
CASSVDQGEQYF
TGTGCCAGCAGCGTGGACCAGGGGGAGCAGTACTTC
>TRBV30|TRBJ2-1|TRBD2
CAWSVGQLAGRDAHEQFF
TGTGCCTGGAGTGTAGGGCAGCTAGCGGGTCGGGACGCGCATGAGCAGTTCTTC
>TRBV29-1|TRBJ2-7|.
CSAETGTYEQYF
TGCAGCGCCGAGACGGGAACCTACGAGCAGTACTTC
>TRBV4-2|TRBJ2-3|TRBD2
CASSQDPGLADTDTQYF
TGTGCCAGCAGCCAAGACCCCGGACTAGCGGACACAGATACGCAGTATTTT
>TRBV28|TRBJ2-5|.
CASNSYQETQYF
TGTGCCAGCAATTCCTACCAAGAGACCCAGTACTTC
>TRBV18|TRBJ2-2|.
CASSPRLVVTGELFF
TGTGCCAGCTCACCGAGACTAGTAGTCACCGGGGAGCTGTTTTTT